Listed below are T cell receptor beta chains from one sample, sequenced in a study of regulatory T cells in long-lasting Graves disease. TCRdb re-analysed the multiplex PCR reads in MiXCR, keeping a single row per CDR3 protein. The sample includes about 400,000 distinct CDR3 sequences, 15% to 17% of them seen just once. The sequencing used peripheral blood mononuclear cells (PBMCs), collected at new diagnosis, from a patient treated with antithyroid drugs. The receptors were sampled from a female donor with Graves disease. Each CDR3 is given with its conserved first and last residue. The D gene is left open where the match is weak. Size tells how often a clone was seen (once, few, many) or the class of an expanded clone, and some rows leave it out.

>many|NA|TRBV15|TRBJ2-1
TGTGCCACCAGCAGAGATTTGGGTGATGAGCAGTTCTTC
CATSRDLGDEQFF
>NA|NA|TRBV7-2|TRBJ2-7
TGTGCCAGCAGCCGATCCGGGGCCTACGAGCAGTACTTC
CASSRSGAYEQYF
>many|NA|TRBV11-2|TRBJ1-1
TGTGCCAGCAGCTTCTATTCCCGGGGGCTCACTGAAGCTTTCTTT
CASSFYSRGLTEAFF
>many|NA|TRBV6-5|TRBJ1-4
TGTGCCAGCAGTTTTCGAGGAGCCTTGGCGGAAAAACTGTTTTTT
CASSFRGALAEKLFF
>many|TRBD1|TRBV29-1|TRBJ2-7
TGCAGCGTTGGGACAGGGGTTGCCCAGCAGTACTTC
CSVGTGVAQQYF
>many|TRBD1|TRBV6-1|TRBJ2-7
TGTGCCAGCAGTGAAGAGGTGGGACAGACCTACGAGCAGTACTTC
CASSEEVGQTYEQYF
>NA|NA|TRBV12-3/TRBV12-4|TRBJ2-7
TGTGCCAGCAGTTTTGGAGGCACGGTAACCTACGAGCAGTACTTC
CASSFGGTVTYEQYF
>many|TRBD1|TRBV11-2|TRBJ2-1
TGTGCCAGCAGCTTAGGAGGGGGCGATGCCTACAATGAGCAGTTCTTC
CASSLGGGDAYNEQFF
>many|NA|TRBV24-1|TRBJ2-4
TGTGCCACCATGATCGTGGCAGTGCTAGCCAAAAACATTCAGTACTTC
CATMIVAVLAKNIQYF
>many|TRBD2|TRBV11-2|TRBJ2-1
TGTGCCAGCAGCTTAGGAACCGACGGCGGGAGGAGCTCCTACAATGAGCAGTTCTTC
CASSLGTDGGRSSYNEQFF
>many|TRBD1|TRBV7-2|TRBJ1-5
TGTGCCAGCAGCATGGGACAGGGCGGGGAGCCCCAGCATTTT
CASSMGQGGEPQHF
>many|TRBD2|TRBV28|TRBJ2-1
TGTGCCAGCAGTTCTATGATGGGGACTAGCGGGAGAGTCGATGAGCAGTTCTTC
CASSSMMGTSGRVDEQFF
>many|TRBD2|TRBV11-2|TRBJ2-1
TGTGCCAGCAGCCCTATAGCGGGGGGCCGGACCAATGAGCAGTTCTTC
CASSPIAGGRTNEQFF
>many|NA|TRBV27|TRBJ1-1
TGTGCCAGCAGTTTATCGGCCTCGAGCACTGAAGCTTTCTTT
CASSLSASSTEAFF
>few|NA|TRBV19|TRBJ1-2
TGTGCCAGTAGTATAGTTCCGTCCGACTATGGCTACACCTTC
CASSIVPSDYGYTF
>many|NA|TRBV12-3/TRBV12-4|TRBJ1-1
TGTGCCAGCAGTTTAGAGGGGTTTTACACTGAAGCTTTCTTT
CASSLEGFYTEAFF
>many|TRBD1|TRBV10-3|TRBJ2-5
TGTGCCATCGGGGACAGGGTCCAAGAGACCCAGTACTTC
CAIGDRVQETQYF
>many|NA|TRBV9|TRBJ1-2
TGTGCCAGCAGCTACCTGGGAGGCGGCTACACCTTC
CASSYLGGGYTF
>many|TRBD2|TRBV6-1|TRBJ2-1
TGTGCCAGCAGCTCCATTAGCGGGAGGACCCCCTACAATGAGCAGTTCTTC
CASSSISGRTPYNEQFF
>NA|TRBD2|TRBV27|TRBJ2-1
TGTGCCAGCAGTTTATCCGGGGGGGCCTTCTATGAGCAGTTCTTC
CASSLSGGAFYEQFF
>many|NA|TRBV11-2|TRBJ2-2
TGTGCCAGCAGCTTAACTGGTAATATGAACACCGGGGAGCTGTTTTTT
CASSLTGNMNTGELFF
>NA|TRBD1|TRBV20-1|TRBJ1-1
TGCAGTGCCAGACGGAGACAGGGTAGGACTGAAGCTTTCTTT
CSARRRQGRTEAFF
>many|NA|TRBV2|TRBJ1-1
TGTGCCAGCGTGGGGGCTCCGAACACTGAAGCTTTCTTT
CASVGAPNTEAFF
>NA|TRBD1|TRBV12-5|TRBJ2-1
TGTGCTAGTGCTACCGGGACAGGGAAAAATGAGCAGTTCTTC
CASATGTGKNEQFF
>many|TRBD2|TRBV13|TRBJ2-2
TGTGCCAGCAGCTTAGGCCGGACTAGCGGGAGAGGTGGGGAGCTGTTTTTT
CASSLGRTSGRGGELFF
>many|NA|TRBV13|TRBJ1-2
TGTGCCAGCAGCCCTTGGAGGGACTATGGCTACACCTTC
CASSPWRDYGYTF
>many|NA|TRBV7-9|TRBJ2-4
TGTGCCAGCAGCTTTGAAAACGGAAACATTCAGTACTTC
CASSFENGNIQYF
>NA|NA|TRBV29-1|TRBJ1-4
TGCAGCGTTGAGGCTGACCCCAGCGTACTGTTTTTT
CSVEADPSVLFF
>many|TRBD2|TRBV10-2|TRBJ2-3
TGCGCCAGCAGTGAGGGGACTAGCGGGAGGGGAGATACGCAGTATTTT
CASSEGTSGRGDTQYF
>few|NA|TRBV30|TRBJ1-4
TGTGCCTGTCGGCGGGACTTAAATGAAAAACTGTTTTTT
CACRRDLNEKLFF
>many|TRBD2|TRBV7-2|TRBJ2-3
TGTGCCAGCAGCTTAGAAGTTAGCGGGAGGGGCGGGGATACGCAGTATTTT
CASSLEVSGRGGDTQYF
>many|NA|TRBV12-3/TRBV12-4|TRBJ2-5
TGTGCCAGCAGGAAGGGCCAAATCCCCCAAGAGACCCAGTACTTC
CASRKGQIPQETQYF
>many|TRBD1|TRBV7-3|TRBJ2-2
TGTGCCAGCAGCTTGACAGGGGGCTCGTACACCGGGGAGCTGTTTTTT
CASSLTGGSYTGELFF
>few|TRBD1|TRBV29-1|TRBJ1-2
TGCAGCGTTGAAAACCGACAGGGCTCGGGCTATGGCTACACCTTC
CSVENRQGSGYGYTF
>few|TRBD2|TRBV27|TRBJ2-3
TGTGCCAGCAGTTTACGGGGGGGGACAGATACGCAGTATTTT
CASSLRGGTDTQYF
>once|TRBD2|TRBV7-2|TRBJ2-4
TGTGCCAGCAGCTTACTCCCCCCGGGACTAGCGGGAGGGATTCAGTACTTC
CASSLLPPGLAGGIQYF
>many|TRBD1|TRBV13|TRBJ2-7
TGTGCCAGCAGCTTAACCGGAGACAGGGGGGCCTACGAGCAGTACTTC
CASSLTGDRGAYEQYF
>NA|TRBD1|TRBV27|TRBJ2-5
TGTGCCAGCAGCCGGGACAGGGGTGGAAAGACCCAGTACTTC
CASSRDRGGKTQYF
>many|TRBD2|TRBV11-2|TRBJ2-1
TGTGCCAGCAGCCTCAGAGGGGAGGGCAATGAGCAGTTCTTC
CASSLRGEGNEQFF
>many|NA|TRBV4-3|TRBJ2-3
TGCGCCAGCAGCCAAGGAATTAGCGGCACAGATACGCAGTATTTT
CASSQGISGTDTQYF
>NA|TRBD2|TRBV7-9|TRBJ2-2
TGTGCCAGCAGCCCTCGAGCGGGGGAGAACACCGGGGAGCTGTTTTTT
CASSPRAGENTGELFF
>NA|TRBD1|TRBV9|TRBJ2-3
TGTGCCAGCAGCGTAGAACGGGACAGGGGCGCAGATACGCAGTATTTT
CASSVERDRGADTQYF